The sequence of this T cell receptor beta chain was determined in a study of blood T cell repertoires in COVID-19. Data came from immunoSEQ multiplex PCR; TCRdb stores just in-frame clones and leaves some out. The repertoire holds about 310,000 clones, with about 89% as singletons. This CDR3 has 12 residues. CDR1 and CDR2 (germline): GTSNPN, SVGIG (reference sequence). Deletions cut 3 bases from V and 4 bases from J, with 9 bases between. This chain links TRBV30 with TRBJ1-2; unclear D gene. The sequenced material came from peripheral blood. The clonotype comes from a woman between 45 and 60 years old who had recovered from COVID-19. The chain's CDR3 is CAWRGSGYGYTF. CDR3 DNA: TGTGCCTGGAGGGGCAGCGGCTATGGCTACACCTTC.